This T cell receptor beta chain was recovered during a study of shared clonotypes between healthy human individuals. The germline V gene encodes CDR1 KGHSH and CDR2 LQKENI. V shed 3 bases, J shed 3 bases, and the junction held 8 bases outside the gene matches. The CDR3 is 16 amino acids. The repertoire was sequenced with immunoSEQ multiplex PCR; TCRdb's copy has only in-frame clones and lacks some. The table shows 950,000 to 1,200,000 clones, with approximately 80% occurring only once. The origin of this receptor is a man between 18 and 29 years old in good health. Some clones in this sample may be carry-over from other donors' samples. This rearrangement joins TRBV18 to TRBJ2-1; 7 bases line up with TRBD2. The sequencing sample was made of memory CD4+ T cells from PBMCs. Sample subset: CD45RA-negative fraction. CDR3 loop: CASSPRIAGVYNEQFF. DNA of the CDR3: TGTGCCAGCTCACCGAGGATTGCGGGAGTCTACAATGAGCAGTTCTTC.